This T cell receptor beta chain was retrieved from a study of OX40 agonist ivuxolimab in advanced cancers. Notes on the study in general: Clonal expansion by week 6 occurred in CD4+ and CD8+ blood T cells (at 0.1 to 3.0 mg/kg).

Repertoires were generated with immunoSEQ multiplex PCR, while TCRdb's copy carries only in-frame clones and drops some. The repertoire holds tens of thousands of clones, with about 90% as singletons. The V and J ends lost 0 bases and 1 base, in that order; junction bases with no gene match: 4. The CDR3 totals 16 residues. The germline gives CDR1 MNHEY, CDR2 SMNVEV (reference sequence). About this clone itself: Its target is not known.

This sequence originates from an adult with an advanced solid tumor such as melanoma, head and neck, liver or kidney cancer. The chain links TRBV27 to TRBJ2-5; 8 bases map to TRBD2. Sequences were derived from CD4+ or CD8+ T cells sorted from blood, sampled in a trial of the OX40 agonist ivuxolimab. CDR3 protein: CASSLSSGGPQETQYF. CDR3 DNA sequence: TGTGCCAGCAGTTTATCCAGCGGGGGTCCCCAAGAGACCCAGTACTTC.